Presented here are 20 T cell receptor beta chains from one specimen sequenced in a study of blood T cell repertoires in COVID-19. Sequencing was performed with immunoSEQ multiplex PCR; in TCRdb, only in-frame clones are kept and a portion is missing. The table has a few hundred thousand clones, roughly 79% seen once. What was sequenced was PBMCs or T cells enriched from blood (not recorded which). All receptors derive from a middle-aged man who had recovered from COVID-19.

The chain is built from TRBV7-2 and TRBJ2-7; tentatively, D is TRBD2 (6 bases). The CDR3 is 14 residues long. Germline V gene lookup returns CDR1 SGHTA and CDR2 FQGNSA. With 9 bases removed from V and 0 bases from J, the gap between germline ends came to 15 bases. Here the CDR3 DNA reads TGTGCCAGTTCGAGGGGCGGGACCTCCTACGAGCAGTACTTC. Translation: CASSRGGTSYEQYF. Using reference TRBV7-2 and TRBJ2-7 for the parts outside the CDR3, the full variable domain is GAGVSQSPSNKVTEKGKDVELRCDPISGHTALYWYRQSLGQGLEFLIYFQGNSAPDKSGLPSDRFSAERTGGSVSTLTIQRTQQEDSAVYLCASSRGGTSYEQYFGPGTRLTVT.

This clone was observed a few times. J is TRBJ2-2 and V is TRBV4-3, with D perhaps TRBD2 (6 bases). The germline V and J ends were trimmed by 3 bases and 0 bases, with 8 bases remaining between them. Germline loops: CDR1 LGHNA, CDR2 YSLEER. The CDR3 runs to 15 residues. The CDR3 nucleotides read TGCGCCAGCAGCCAGGGACTTCCGAACACCGGGGAGCTGTTTTTT. The encoded protein is CASSQGLPNTGELFF.

This clone was detected only once. The chain employs TRBV5-6 and TRBJ1-2; no clear D. V lost 2 bases and J 4 bases, leaving 6 bases between the germline ends. This CDR3 is 12 amino acids long. CDR1 SGHDT and CDR2 YYEEEE come from the germline V gene. CDR3: CASSFVAYGYTF. For the CDR3, the DNA is TGTGCCAGCAGCTTTGTGGCCTATGGCTACACCTTC. The full variable domain, in which reference TRBV5-6 and TRBJ1-2 provide the parts outside the CDR3, is DAGVTQSPTHLIKTRGQQVTLRCSPKSGHDTVSWYQQALGQGPQFIFQYYEEEERQRGNFPDRFSGHQFPNYSSELNVNALLLGDSALYLCASSFVAYGYTFGSGTRLTVV.

The chain joins TRBV11-3 to TRBJ2-1; 9 positions agree with TRBD1. V shed 5 bases, J shed 9 bases, and the junction held 5 bases outside the gene matches. Germline V gives CDR1 SGHNT, CDR2 YENEEA. The CDR3 loop spans 13 amino acids. The CDR3 DNA sequence: TGTGCCAGCAGCGGGGACAGGGACGGTGAGCAGTTCTTC. This translates into CASSGDRDGEQFF.

V gene TRBV6-5 combines with J gene TRBJ1-2; 7 bases are a match to TRBD1. The CDR3 extends over 13 amino acids. V lost 5 bases to trimming and J lost 8 bases; unmatched junction nucleotides: 8. In germline, CDR1 is MNHEY, CDR2 SVGAGI. The CDR3 loop reads CASSQQGWWGYTF. The DNA for the CDR3 is TGTGCCAGCAGTCAACAGGGGTGGTGGGGCTACACCTTC.

The J gene is TRBJ1-4, the V gene TRBV6-5; a possible D gene is TRBD1 (6 bases). The germline V gene encodes CDR1 MNHEY and CDR2 SVGAGI. CDR3 length equals 14 residues. The germline V and J ends were trimmed by 5 bases and 6 bases, with 13 bases remaining between them. For the CDR3, the DNA is TGTGCCAGCAGTACAGGGCCCCAGGATGAAAAACTGTTTTTT. As protein: CASSTGPQDEKLFF.

This chain's CDR3 is CASSLGGQGAGDTQYF. CDR3 DNA sequence: TGCGCCAGCAGCTTGGGTGGACAGGGGGCAGGGGATACGCAGTATTTT. The genes are TRBV5-1 and TRBJ2-3; TRBD1 agrees at 11 bases. This CDR3 comprises 16 residues. Germline V gives CDR1 SGHRS, CDR2 YFSETQ. Trimming took 0 bases from V and 6 from J; bases not matched to a gene: 6. Full variable domain (outside the CDR3, taken from reference TRBV5-1 and TRBJ2-3): KAGVTQTPRYLIKTRGQQVTLSCSPISGHRSVSWYQQTPGQGLQFLFEYFSETQRNKGNFPGRFSGRQFSNSRSEMNVSTLELGDSALYLCASSLGGQGAGDTQYFGPGTRLTVL.

The rearrangement links TRBV18 to TRBJ2-5; maybe TRBD1 (6 bases). The germline gives CDR1 KGHSH, CDR2 LQKENI. The CDR3 spans 13 residues. Trimming removed 2 bases from V and 9 bases from J, with 13 bases in between. CDR3 nucleotide sequence: TGTGCCAGCTCACCATCAGGGGTGAAGGCCCAGTACTTC. Residues: CASSPSGVKAQYF.

This chain connects TRBV2 to TRBJ1-4; D is undetermined. Germline V gene data show CDR1 as SNHLY and CDR2 as FYNNEI. CDR3 length: 15 amino acids. V was pared by 10 bases and J by 0 bases, with 15 bases between. CDR3 in amino acids: CATPIREATNEKLFF. CDR3 bases: TGTGCCACTCCGATCCGGGAAGCAACTAATGAAAAACTGTTTTTT.

The chain has TRBV7-9 and TRBJ1-1, with D hard to call. The CDR3 has 13 amino acids. Germline loops: CDR1 SEHNR, CDR2 FQNEAQ (reference sequence). Trimming took off 1 base at V and 4 bases at J, with 7 bases between the two ends. The CDR3 nucleotides read TGTGCCAGCAGCTTAGACGGGAGCACTGAAGCTTTCTTT. Protein product: CASSLDGSTEAFF.

J is TRBJ2-1 and V is TRBV7-9, with 7 nucleotides matching TRBD2. The V gene's germline CDR1 is SEHNR and CDR2 FQNEAQ (reference sequence). V trimming: 1 base; J trimming: 12 bases; junction bases outside the gene matches: 9. This CDR3 contains 14 residues. For the CDR3, the DNA is TGTGCCAGCAGCTTAGGAATCGGGAGGCAGGGGCAGTTCTTC. Translated, it gives CASSLGIGRQGQFF.

The chain uses TRBV24-1 and TRBJ2-1; 10 nucleotides match TRBD1. The J segment lost 5 bases and the V segment lost 5 bases, leaving 2 bases of the junction unmatched. Germline V gene data show CDR1 as KGHDR and CDR2 as SFDVKD. The length of the CDR3 is 14 residues. CDR3 region: CATSGDRGHNEQFF. The CDR3 DNA is TGTGCCACCAGTGGGGACAGGGGCCACAATGAGCAGTTCTTC.

The chain employs TRBV28 and TRBJ1-2; D unresolved. Trimming cost V 2 bases and J 5 bases, with 9 bases left between them. CDR1 and CDR2 (germline): MDHEN, SYDVKM. The CDR3 totals 13 residues. The CDR3 DNA follows: TGTGCCAGCAGTTTAGAGTCGGGGTATGGCTACACCTTC. It translates to CASSLESGYGYTF.

The rearrangement links TRBV28 to TRBJ1-2; 7 bases are shared with TRBD1. The V and J ends lost 4 bases and 8 bases, in that order; junction bases with no gene match: 10. CDR3 length: 14 residues. Germline assignment: CDR1 MDHEN and CDR2 SYDVKM. CDR3 nucleotides: TGTGCCAGCAGTTCCTCGACAGGGTCCGAGGGCTACACCTTC. This gives the protein CASSSSTGSEGYTF.

The chain carries TRBV30 and TRBJ1-2; 8 nucleotides align to TRBD1. The ends lost 5 bases at V and 8 bases at J; junction bases unmatched: 13. There are 14 residues in the CDR3. CDR1 GTSNPN and CDR2 SVGIG come from the germline V gene (reference sequence). DNA of the CDR3: TGTGCCTGGCATTGGGGCAGGGGGCCCGGAGGCTACACCTTC. Translated: CAWHWGRGPGGYTF.

This clone was detected only once. J is TRBJ1-2 and V is TRBV28, with TRBD1 as a possible D gene (6 bases). The CDR3 loop spans 13 amino acids. V shed 8 bases and J shed 5 bases, with 15 bases lying between them. Germline V gene sequence: CDR1 MDHEN, CDR2 SYDVKM. DNA for the CDR3: TGTGCCAGCGAGGGGAACAGGGATTATGGCTACACCTTC. Its protein is CASEGNRDYGYTF.

V usage is TRBV5-6 and J usage is TRBJ2-4; 12 nucleotides line up with TRBD2. The trim removed 3 bases at V and 8 bases at J, leaving 6 bases unmatched. This CDR3 is built from 15 residues. The germline V gene has CDR1 SGHDT and CDR2 YYEEEE. CDR3 nucleotides: TGTGCCAGCAGCTCGATGACTAGCGGGAGTTACATTCAGTACTTC. It yields the protein CASSSMTSGSYIQYF. The full variable domain, rest sourced from reference TRBV5-6 and TRBJ2-4, is DAGVTQSPTHLIKTRGQQVTLRCSPKSGHDTVSWYQQALGQGPQFIFQYYEEEERQRGNFPDRFSGHQFPNYSSELNVNALLLGDSALYLCASSSMTSGSYIQYFGAGTRLSVL.

In DNA, the CDR3 is TGTGCCAGCAGCTTAGACCGACAGGGAGCAAATCAGCCCCAGCATTTT. Encoded protein: CASSLDRQGANQPQHF. V usage is TRBV7-2 and J usage is TRBJ1-5; TRBD1 agrees at 7 bases. The CDR3 loop spans 16 amino acids. The V segment lost 1 base and the J segment 4 bases; nucleotides outside the gene matches: 7. CDR1 and CDR2 from the germline V gene are SGHTA and FQGNSA. Complete variable domain (other parts from reference TRBV7-2 and TRBJ1-5): GAGVSQSPSNKVTEKGKDVELRCDPISGHTALYWYRQSLGQGLEFLIYFQGNSAPDKSGLPSDRFSAERTGGSVSTLTIQRTQQEDSAVYLCASSLDRQGANQPQHFGDGTRLSIL.

The genes are TRBV6-5 and TRBJ2-2, with 8 bases that match TRBD1. Germline V gene lookup returns CDR1 MNHEY and CDR2 SVGAGI. With V trimmed by 7 bases and J by 3 bases, 4 bases remained unmatched. This CDR3 contains 14 residues. CDR3 protein: CASMGQAHTGELFF. DNA for the CDR3: TGTGCCAGCATGGGACAGGCTCACACCGGGGAGCTGTTTTTT.

V and J are TRBV4-3 and TRBJ2-5; TRBD2 might be the D (6 bases). The CDR3 is made up of 15 amino acids. Germline CDR1 reads LGHNA; CDR2 reads YSLEER. Trimming removed 0 bases from V and 0 bases from J, with 8 bases in between. The chain's CDR3 is CASSQDGGDQETQYF. DNA for the CDR3: TGCGCCAGCAGCCAAGATGGCGGGGACCAAGAGACCCAGTACTTC.